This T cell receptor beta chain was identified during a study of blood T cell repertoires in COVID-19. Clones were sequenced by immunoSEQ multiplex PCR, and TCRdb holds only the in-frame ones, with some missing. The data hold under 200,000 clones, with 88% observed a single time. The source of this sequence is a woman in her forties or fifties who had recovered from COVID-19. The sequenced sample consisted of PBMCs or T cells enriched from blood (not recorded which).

This CDR3 reads CASSDRGGGASNQPQHF. CDR3 in DNA: TGTGCCAGCAGTGATCGGGGCGGGGGGGCCAGCAATCAGCCCCAGCATTTT. J is TRBJ1-5 and V is TRBV2, with D maybe TRBD1 (6 bases). The CDR3 spans 17 residues. CDR1 is SNHLY and CDR2 is FYNNEI in the germline V gene. Trimming shortened V by 3 bases and J by 1 base, and 16 bases separated the two germline ends. Full variable domain (rest looked up from reference TRBV2 and TRBJ1-5): EPEVTQTPSHQVTQMGQEVILRCVPISNHLYFYWYRQILGQKVEFLVSFYNNEISEKSEIFDDQFSVERPDGSNFTLKIRSTKLEDSAMYFCASSDRGGGASNQPQHFGDGTRLSIL.